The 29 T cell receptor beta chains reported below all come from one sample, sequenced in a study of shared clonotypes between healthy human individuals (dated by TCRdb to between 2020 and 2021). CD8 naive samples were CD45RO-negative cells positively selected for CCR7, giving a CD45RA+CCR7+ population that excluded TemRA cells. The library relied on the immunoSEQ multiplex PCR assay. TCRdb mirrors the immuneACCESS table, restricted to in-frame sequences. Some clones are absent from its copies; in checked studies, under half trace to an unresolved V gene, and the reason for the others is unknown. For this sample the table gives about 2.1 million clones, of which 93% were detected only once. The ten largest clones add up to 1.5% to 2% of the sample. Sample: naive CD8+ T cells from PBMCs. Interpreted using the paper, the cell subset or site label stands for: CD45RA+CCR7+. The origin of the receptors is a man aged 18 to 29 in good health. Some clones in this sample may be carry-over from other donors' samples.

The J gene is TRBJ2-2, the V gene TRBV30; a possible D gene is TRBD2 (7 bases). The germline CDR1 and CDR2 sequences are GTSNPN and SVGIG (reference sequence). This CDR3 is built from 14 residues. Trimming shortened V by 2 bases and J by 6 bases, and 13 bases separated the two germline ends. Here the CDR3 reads CAWSPRGGPGELFF. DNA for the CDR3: TGTGCCTGGAGTCCAAGGGGGGGACCCGGGGAGCTGTTTTTT.

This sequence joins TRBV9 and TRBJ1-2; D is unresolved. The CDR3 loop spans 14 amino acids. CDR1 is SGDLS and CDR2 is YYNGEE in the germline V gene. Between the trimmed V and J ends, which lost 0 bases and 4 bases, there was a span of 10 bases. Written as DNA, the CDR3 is TGTGCCAGCAGCGTAGGGTCAGGTGGCTATGGCTACACCTTC. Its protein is CASSVGSGGYGYTF. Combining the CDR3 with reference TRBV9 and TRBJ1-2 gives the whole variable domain DSGVTQTPKHLITATGQRVTLRCSPRSGDLSVYWYQQSLDQGLQFLIQYYNGEERAKGNILERFSAQQFPDLHSELNLSSLELGDSALYFCASSVGSGGYGYTFGSGTRLTVV.

The DNA for the CDR3 is TGTGCCAGCGCATCCGGGACAGGGTCCTACGAGCAGTACTTC. Protein: CASASGTGSYEQYF. V gene TRBV27 combines with J gene TRBJ2-7, with TRBD1 identical over 9 bases. V dropped 8 bases and J dropped 1; count of bases not matched to a gene: 6. Germline V gene sequence: CDR1 MNHEY, CDR2 SMNVEV (reference sequence). The CDR3 has 14 residues.

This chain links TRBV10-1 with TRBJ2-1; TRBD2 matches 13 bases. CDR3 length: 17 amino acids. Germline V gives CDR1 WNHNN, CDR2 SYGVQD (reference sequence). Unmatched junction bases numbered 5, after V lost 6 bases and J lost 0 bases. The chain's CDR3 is CASRRWTSGSSYNEQFF. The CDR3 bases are TGCGCCAGCAGGCGGTGGACTAGCGGGAGCTCCTACAATGAGCAGTTCTTC.

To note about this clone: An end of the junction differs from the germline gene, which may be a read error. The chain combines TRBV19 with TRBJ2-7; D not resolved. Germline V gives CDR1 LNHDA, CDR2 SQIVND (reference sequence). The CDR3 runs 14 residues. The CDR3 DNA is TGTGCCAGTGGTATAAGGAACGCGCCCTACGAGCAGTACTTC. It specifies CASGIRNAPYEQYF.

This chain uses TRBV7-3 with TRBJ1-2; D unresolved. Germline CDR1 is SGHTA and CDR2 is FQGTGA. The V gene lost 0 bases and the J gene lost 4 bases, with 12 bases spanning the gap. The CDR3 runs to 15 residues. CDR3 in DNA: TGTGCCAGCAGCTTAACTTACGGGTCCGTCTATGGCTACACCTTC. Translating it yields CASSLTYGSVYGYTF.

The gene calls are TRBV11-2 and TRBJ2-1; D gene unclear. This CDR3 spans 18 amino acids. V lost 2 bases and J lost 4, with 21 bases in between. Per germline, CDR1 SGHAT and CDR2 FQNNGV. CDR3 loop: CASSLPGSRQSLYNEQFF. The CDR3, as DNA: TGTGCCAGCAGCTTACCGGGTTCACGCCAGTCGTTGTACAATGAGCAGTTCTTC.

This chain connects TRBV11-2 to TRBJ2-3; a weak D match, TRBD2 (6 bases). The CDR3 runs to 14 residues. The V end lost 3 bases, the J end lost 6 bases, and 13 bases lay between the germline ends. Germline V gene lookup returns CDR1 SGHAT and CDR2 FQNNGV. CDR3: CASSFGGPGDTQYF. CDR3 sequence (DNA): TGTGCCAGCAGCTTTGGAGGGCCGGGGGATACGCAGTATTTT. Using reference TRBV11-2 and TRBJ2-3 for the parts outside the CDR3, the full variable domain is EAGVAQSPRYKIIEKRQSVAFWCNPISGHATLYWYQQILGQGPKLLIQFQNNGVVDDSQLPKDRFSAERLKGVDSTLKIQPAKLEDSAVYLCASSFGGPGDTQYFGPGTRLTVL.

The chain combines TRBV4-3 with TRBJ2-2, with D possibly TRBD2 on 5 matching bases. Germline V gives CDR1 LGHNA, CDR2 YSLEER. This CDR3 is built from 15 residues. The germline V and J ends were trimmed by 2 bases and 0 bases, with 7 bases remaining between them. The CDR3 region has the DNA TGCGCCAGCAGCCAATGGAGGACGAACACCGGGGAGCTGTTTTTT. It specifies CASSQWRTNTGELFF.

The chain's CDR3 is CASSPRRVAEGGNTDTQYF. CDR3 nucleotide sequence: TGTGCCAGCAGCCCGCGTCGGGTCGCGGAAGGGGGAAACACAGATACGCAGTATTTT. The chain recombines TRBV7-9 with TRBJ2-3; TRBD1 is a possible D gene (6 bases). In germline, CDR1 is SEHNR, CDR2 FQNEAQ (reference sequence). Trimming cost V 5 bases and J 2 bases, with 26 bases left between them. CDR3 size: 19 residues.

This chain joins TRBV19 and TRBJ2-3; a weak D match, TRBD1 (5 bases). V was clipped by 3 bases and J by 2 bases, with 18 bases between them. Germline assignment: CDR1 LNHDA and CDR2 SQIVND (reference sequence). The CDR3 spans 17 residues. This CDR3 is CASSMTLRALSTDTQYF. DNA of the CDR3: TGTGCCAGTAGTATGACCCTCAGGGCCCTCTCCACAGATACGCAGTATTTT.

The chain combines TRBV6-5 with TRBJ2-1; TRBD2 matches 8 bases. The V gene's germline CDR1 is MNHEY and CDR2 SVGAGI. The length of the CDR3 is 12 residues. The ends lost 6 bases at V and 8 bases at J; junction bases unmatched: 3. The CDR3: CASRGLVDEQFF. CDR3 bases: TGTGCCAGCAGGGGACTAGTCGATGAGCAGTTCTTC.

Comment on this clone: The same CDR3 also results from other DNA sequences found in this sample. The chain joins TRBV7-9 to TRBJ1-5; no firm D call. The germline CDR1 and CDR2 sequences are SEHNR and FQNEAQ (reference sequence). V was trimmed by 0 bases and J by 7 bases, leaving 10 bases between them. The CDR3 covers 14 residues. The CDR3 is CASSLAGGGQPQHF. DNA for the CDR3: TGTGCCAGCAGCTTAGCTGGAGGAGGACAGCCCCAGCATTTT.

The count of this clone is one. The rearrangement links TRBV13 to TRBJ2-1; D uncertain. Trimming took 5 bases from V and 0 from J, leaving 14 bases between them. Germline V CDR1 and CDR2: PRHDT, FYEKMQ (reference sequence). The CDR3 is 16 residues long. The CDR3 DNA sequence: TGTGCCAGCAGCGACCAAGTGGGGAACTCCTACAATGAGCAGTTCTTC. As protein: CASSDQVGNSYNEQFF. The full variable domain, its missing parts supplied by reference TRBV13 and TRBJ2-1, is AAGVIQSPRHLIKEKRETATLKCYPIPRHDTVYWYQQGPGQDPQFLISFYEKMQSDKGSIPDRFSAQQFSDYHSELNMSSLELGDSALYFCASSDQVGNSYNEQFFGPGTRLTVL.

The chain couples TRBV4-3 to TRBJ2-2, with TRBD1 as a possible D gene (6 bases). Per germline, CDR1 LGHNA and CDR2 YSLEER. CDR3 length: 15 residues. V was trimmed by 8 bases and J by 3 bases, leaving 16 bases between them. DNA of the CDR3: TGCGCCAGCTCCCGCCGGACAGCCTACACCGGGGAGCTGTTTTTT. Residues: CASSRRTAYTGELFF.

CDR3 in amino acids: CASSQVPRDSLTGELFF. The CDR3 DNA reads TGTGCCAGCAGCCAAGTACCCCGGGACTCCCTAACCGGGGAGCTGTTTTTT. The chain combines TRBV4-2 with TRBJ2-2; TRBD2 might be the D (6 bases). Germline loops: CDR1 LGHNA, CDR2 YNFKEQ. CDR3 size: 17 residues. Trimming took 1 base from V and 5 from J, leaving 17 bases between them.

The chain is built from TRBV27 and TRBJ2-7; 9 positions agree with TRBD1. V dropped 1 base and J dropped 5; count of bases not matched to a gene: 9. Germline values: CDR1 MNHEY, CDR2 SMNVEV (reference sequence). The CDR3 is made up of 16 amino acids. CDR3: CASSLLPGQGIHEQYF. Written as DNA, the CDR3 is TGTGCCAGCAGTTTATTACCGGGACAGGGTATCCACGAGCAGTACTTC.

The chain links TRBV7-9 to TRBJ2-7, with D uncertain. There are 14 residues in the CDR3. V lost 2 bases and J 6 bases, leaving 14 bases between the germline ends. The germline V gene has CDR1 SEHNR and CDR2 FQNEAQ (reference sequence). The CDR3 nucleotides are TGTGCCAGCAGCTTAATTACTCCCCGTGGCGAGCAGTACTTC. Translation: CASSLITPRGEQYF. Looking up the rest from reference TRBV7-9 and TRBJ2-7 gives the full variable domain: DTGVSQNPRHKITKRGQNVTFRCDPISEHNRLYWYRQTLGQGPEFLTYFQNEAQLEKSRLLSDRFSAERPKGSFSTLEIQRTEQGDSAMYLCASSLITPRGEQYFGPGTRLTVT.

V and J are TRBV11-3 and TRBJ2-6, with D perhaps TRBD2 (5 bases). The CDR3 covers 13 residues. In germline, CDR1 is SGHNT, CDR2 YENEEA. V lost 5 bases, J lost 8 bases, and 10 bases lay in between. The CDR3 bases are TGTGCCAGCAGCACCCGAGGGTCCAACGTCCTGACTTTC. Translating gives CASSTRGSNVLTF.

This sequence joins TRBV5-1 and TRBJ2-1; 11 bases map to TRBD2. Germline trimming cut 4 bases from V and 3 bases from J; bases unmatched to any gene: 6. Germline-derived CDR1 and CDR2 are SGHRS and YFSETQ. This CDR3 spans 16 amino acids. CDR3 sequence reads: CASSLTTSGIYNEQFF. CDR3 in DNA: TGCGCCAGCAGCCTCACGACTAGCGGGATCTACAATGAGCAGTTCTTC.

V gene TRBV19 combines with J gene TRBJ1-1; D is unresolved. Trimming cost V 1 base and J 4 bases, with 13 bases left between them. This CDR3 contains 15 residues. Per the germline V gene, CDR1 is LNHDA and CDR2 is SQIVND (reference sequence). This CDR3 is CASSIALTSPTEAFF. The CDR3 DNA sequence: TGTGCCAGTAGTATAGCTCTCACCTCGCCCACTGAAGCTTTCTTT. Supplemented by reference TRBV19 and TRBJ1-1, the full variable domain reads DGGITQSPKYLFRKEGQNVTLSCEQNLNHDAMYWYRQDPGQGLRLIYYSQIVNDFQKGDIAEGYSVSREKKESFPLTVTSAQKNPTAFYLCASSIALTSPTEAFFGQGTRLTVV.

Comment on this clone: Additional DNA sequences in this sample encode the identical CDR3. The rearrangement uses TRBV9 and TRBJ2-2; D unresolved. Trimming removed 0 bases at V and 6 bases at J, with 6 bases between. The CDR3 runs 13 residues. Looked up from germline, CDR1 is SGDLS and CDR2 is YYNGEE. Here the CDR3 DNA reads TGTGCCAGCAGCGTAGGAAGAGCCGGGGAGCTGTTTTTT. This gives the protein CASSVGRAGELFF.

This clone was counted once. CDR3 DNA sequence: TGTGCCAGCAGCCAAGGGCAACGGGAGTGGTTCCCAGATACGCAGTATTTT. Encoded protein: CASSQGQREWFPDTQYF. This chain uses TRBV4-2 with TRBJ2-3; perhaps TRBD2 as D (6 bases). Trimming shortened V by 1 base and J by 4 bases, and 18 bases separated the two germline ends. The CDR3 is 17 amino acids. Germline V gives CDR1 LGHNA, CDR2 YNFKEQ.

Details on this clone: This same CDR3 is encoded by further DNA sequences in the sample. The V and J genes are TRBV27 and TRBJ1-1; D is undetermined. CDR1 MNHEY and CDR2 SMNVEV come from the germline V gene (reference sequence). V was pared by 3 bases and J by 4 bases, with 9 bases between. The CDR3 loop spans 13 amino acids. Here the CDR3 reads CASSFGVSTEAFF. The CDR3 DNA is TGTGCCAGCAGTTTCGGGGTGAGCACTGAAGCTTTCTTT.

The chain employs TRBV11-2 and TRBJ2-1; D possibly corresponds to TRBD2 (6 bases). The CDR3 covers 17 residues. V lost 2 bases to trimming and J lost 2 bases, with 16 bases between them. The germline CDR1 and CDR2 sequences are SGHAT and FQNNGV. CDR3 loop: CASSLLPGLYTYNEQFF. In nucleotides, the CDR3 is TGTGCCAGCAGCTTACTTCCGGGACTTTACACCTACAATGAGCAGTTCTTC.

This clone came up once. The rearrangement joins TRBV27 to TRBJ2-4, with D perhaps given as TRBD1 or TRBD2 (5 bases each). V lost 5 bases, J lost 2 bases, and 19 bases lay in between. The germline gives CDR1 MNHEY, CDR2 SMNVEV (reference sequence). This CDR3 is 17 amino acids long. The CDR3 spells CASSTRLRGLTKNIQYF. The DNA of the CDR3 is TGTGCCAGCAGTACCCGGCTGAGGGGCTTGACCAAAAACATTCAGTACTTC.

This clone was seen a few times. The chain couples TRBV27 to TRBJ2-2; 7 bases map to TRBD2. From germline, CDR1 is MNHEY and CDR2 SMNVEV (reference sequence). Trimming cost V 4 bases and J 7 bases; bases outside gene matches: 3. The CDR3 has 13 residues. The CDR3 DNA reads TGTGCCAGCAGTTACGGGGAGGGCGGGGAGCTGTTTTTT. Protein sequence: CASSYGEGGELFF.

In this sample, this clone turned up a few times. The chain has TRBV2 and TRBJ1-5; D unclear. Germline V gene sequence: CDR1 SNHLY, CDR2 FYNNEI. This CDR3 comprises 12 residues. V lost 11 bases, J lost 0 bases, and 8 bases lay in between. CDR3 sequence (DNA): TGTGCCGGCTCTTATAGCAATCAGCCCCAGCATTTT. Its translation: CAGSYSNQPQHF.

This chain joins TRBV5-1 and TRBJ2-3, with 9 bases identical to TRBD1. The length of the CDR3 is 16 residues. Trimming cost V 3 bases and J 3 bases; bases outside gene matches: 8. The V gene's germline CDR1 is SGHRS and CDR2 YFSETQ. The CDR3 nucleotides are TGCGCCAGCAGCTCGGGTCCGGGACAGGGAACAGATACGCAGTATTTT. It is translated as CASSSGPGQGTDTQYF. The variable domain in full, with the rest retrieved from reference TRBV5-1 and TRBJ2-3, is KAGVTQTPRYLIKTRGQQVTLSCSPISGHRSVSWYQQTPGQGLQFLFEYFSETQRNKGNFPGRFSGRQFSNSRSEMNVSTLELGDSALYLCASSSGPGQGTDTQYFGPGTRLTVL.